The rows below give T cell receptor beta chains drawn from one sample of a study of T cells in Graves' hyperthyroidism and ophthalmopathy. MiXCR, run by TCRdb on the multiplex PCR reads, gives a single entry per CDR3 protein. This sample has about 290,000 distinct CDR3 sequences, with over 15% found just once. The sample was blood. The receptors were sampled from a young man with Graves' hyperthyroidism. Both conserved end residues are part of each CDR3. Each record gives: clone size, D gene, V gene, J gene, CDR3 length, CDR3 protein, CDR3 DNA. A D gene is named only where the DNA matches it firmly. The size field is filled for only some rows; it gives once, few, many or a size class.

clone_size: many; d_call: .; v_call: TRBV30; j_call: TRBJ1-2; cdr3_length: 14; cdr3_aa: CAWSVRFRNYGYTF; cdr3_nt: TGTGCCTGGAGTGTACGATTCCGTAACTATGGCTACACCTTC
clone_size: many; d_call: .; v_call: TRBV5-1; j_call: TRBJ2-5; cdr3_length: 15; cdr3_aa: CASSLEGEVRETQYF; cdr3_nt: TGCGCCAGCAGCTTGGAGGGGGAGGTGAGGGAGACCCAGTACTTC
clone_size: many; d_call: .; v_call: TRBV10-1; j_call: TRBJ1-3; cdr3_length: 15; cdr3_aa: CASSRNSGAGNTIYF; cdr3_nt: TGCGCCAGCAGTCGTAACAGCGGGGCTGGAAACACCATATATTTT
clone_size: .; d_call: TRBD1; v_call: TRBV7-8; j_call: TRBJ1-1; cdr3_length: 15; cdr3_aa: CASSSGQGVRTEAFF; cdr3_nt: TGTGCCAGCAGCTCAGGACAGGGGGTTAGAACTGAAGCTTTCTTT
clone_size: many; d_call: .; v_call: TRBV3-1; j_call: TRBJ2-7; cdr3_length: 14; cdr3_aa: CASSQDPSSYEQYF; cdr3_nt: TGTGCCAGCAGCCAAGATCCTAGCAGCTACGAGCAGTACTTC
clone_size: few; d_call: .; v_call: TRBV7-7; j_call: TRBJ2-1; cdr3_length: 18; cdr3_aa: CASPPGVGGAEGYNEQFF; cdr3_nt: TGTGCTAGCCCTCCGGGTGTTGGGGGGGCAGAAGGATACAATGAGCAGTTCTTC
clone_size: many; d_call: .; v_call: TRBV5-6; j_call: TRBJ1-1; cdr3_length: 14; cdr3_aa: CASSPGLRNTEAFF; cdr3_nt: TGTGCCAGCAGCCCGGGACTCCGGAACACTGAAGCTTTCTTT
clone_size: few; d_call: .; v_call: TRBV5-1; j_call: TRBJ2-5; cdr3_length: 15; cdr3_aa: CASSPGQPGLGTQYF; cdr3_nt: TGCGCCAGCAGCCCTGGACAGCCAGGACTTGGGACCCAGTACTTC
clone_size: .; d_call: TRBD2; v_call: TRBV7-9; j_call: TRBJ2-1; cdr3_length: 16; cdr3_aa: CASSHTSGPSYNEQFF; cdr3_nt: TGTGCCAGCAGCCACACTAGCGGGCCCTCCTACAATGAGCAGTTCTTC
clone_size: few; d_call: TRBD1; v_call: TRBV29-1; j_call: TRBJ1-4; cdr3_length: 12; cdr3_aa: CSVTGGGEKLFF; cdr3_nt: TGCAGCGTCACAGGGGGTGGTGAAAAACTGTTTTTT
clone_size: few; d_call: .; v_call: TRBV27; j_call: TRBJ2-7; cdr3_length: 16; cdr3_aa: CASNPLGDPLSYEQYF; cdr3_nt: TGTGCCAGCAACCCTTTAGGAGACCCCCTCTCCTACGAGCAGTACTTC
clone_size: many; d_call: TRBD1; v_call: TRBV2; j_call: TRBJ2-1; cdr3_length: 15; cdr3_aa: CASRPDRDGQNEQFF; cdr3_nt: TGTGCCAGCAGACCCGACAGGGACGGTCAGAATGAGCAGTTCTTC
clone_size: many; d_call: TRBD1; v_call: TRBV28; j_call: TRBJ1-5; cdr3_length: 14; cdr3_aa: CASSLNRGRQPQHF; cdr3_nt: TGTGCCAGCAGTTTAAACAGGGGACGTCAGCCCCAGCATTTT
clone_size: few; d_call: .; v_call: TRBV6-1; j_call: TRBJ2-7; cdr3_length: 14; cdr3_aa: CASKYQYGNYEQYF; cdr3_nt: TGTGCCAGCAAGTATCAGTACGGCAACTACGAGCAGTACTTC
clone_size: many; d_call: TRBD1; v_call: TRBV18; j_call: TRBJ2-1; cdr3_length: 15; cdr3_aa: CASSPLQGANNEQFF; cdr3_nt: TGTGCCAGCTCACCTCTCCAGGGGGCAAACAATGAGCAGTTCTTC
clone_size: few; d_call: .; v_call: TRBV5-1; j_call: TRBJ2-7; cdr3_length: 16; cdr3_aa: CASSFRPGAYSYEQYF; cdr3_nt: TGCGCCAGCAGCTTCCGACCCGGGGCCTACTCCTACGAGCAGTACTTC
clone_size: many; d_call: .; v_call: TRBV28; j_call: TRBJ1-2; cdr3_length: 13; cdr3_aa: CASSFSDNYGYTF; cdr3_nt: TGTGCCAGCAGTTTTTCTGATAACTATGGCTACACCTTC
clone_size: many; d_call: .; v_call: TRBV6-2/TRBV6-3; j_call: TRBJ2-7; cdr3_length: 16; cdr3_aa: CASSSDRDRAGGEQYF; cdr3_nt: TGTGCCAGCAGTTCCGACCGGGACCGCGCCGGCGGGGAGCAGTACTTC
clone_size: many; d_call: .; v_call: TRBV10-3; j_call: TRBJ2-1; cdr3_length: 16; cdr3_aa: CAISAATSGSYNEQFF; cdr3_nt: TGTGCCATCAGTGCCGCGACTTCGGGCTCCTACAATGAGCAGTTCTTC
clone_size: many; d_call: .; v_call: TRBV5-1; j_call: TRBJ1-5; cdr3_length: 14; cdr3_aa: CASSPGQGGQPQHF; cdr3_nt: TGTGCCAGCTCACCAGGGCAGGGCGGACAGCCCCAGCATTTT
clone_size: few; d_call: .; v_call: TRBV11-2; j_call: TRBJ2-2; cdr3_length: 16; cdr3_aa: CASSRGGSLNTGELFF; cdr3_nt: TGTGCCAGCAGTCGAGGTGGCAGCTTGAACACCGGGGAGCTGTTTTTT
clone_size: many; d_call: .; v_call: TRBV18; j_call: TRBJ1-1; cdr3_length: 13; cdr3_aa: CASSPEVSTEAFF; cdr3_nt: TGTGCCAGCTCACCAGAGGTGAGCACTGAAGCTTTCTTT
clone_size: many; d_call: .; v_call: TRBV18; j_call: TRBJ2-2; cdr3_length: 15; cdr3_aa: CASSRGTPSTGELFF; cdr3_nt: TGTGCCAGCTCACGGGGGACCCCGAGCACCGGGGAGCTGTTTTTT
clone_size: .; d_call: .; v_call: TRBV2; j_call: TRBJ2-4; cdr3_length: 14; cdr3_aa: CASSRGLGKNIQYF; cdr3_nt: TGTGCCAGCAGTAGAGGGTTAGGCAAAAACATTCAGTACTTC
clone_size: .; d_call: .; v_call: TRBV7-2; j_call: TRBJ2-5; cdr3_length: 14; cdr3_aa: CASSPGLRLETQYF; cdr3_nt: TGTGCCAGCAGCCCCGGACTTCGTTTAGAGACCCAGTACTTC
clone_size: few; d_call: TRBD1; v_call: TRBV7-6; j_call: TRBJ2-1; cdr3_length: 13; cdr3_aa: CASSLVQGEEQFF; cdr3_nt: TGTGCCAGCAGCTTAGTCCAGGGGGAAGAGCAGTTCTTC
clone_size: few; d_call: .; v_call: TRBV5-1; j_call: TRBJ1-1; cdr3_length: 15; cdr3_aa: CASSLGGGTNTEAFF; cdr3_nt: TGCGCCAGCAGCTTGGGGGGAGGGACGAACACTGAAGCTTTCTTT
clone_size: .; d_call: TRBD2; v_call: TRBV9; j_call: TRBJ2-1; cdr3_length: 15; cdr3_aa: CASSVDGRTRNEQFF; cdr3_nt: TGTGCCAGCAGCGTAGACGGGAGGACCCGCAATGAGCAGTTCTTC
clone_size: many; d_call: TRBD2; v_call: TRBV20-1; j_call: TRBJ2-1; cdr3_length: 15; cdr3_aa: CSASVSTSGRNEQFF; cdr3_nt: TGCAGTGCTAGTGTTTCGACTAGCGGGAGGAATGAGCAGTTCTTC
clone_size: many; d_call: .; v_call: TRBV6-1; j_call: TRBJ1-1; cdr3_length: 15; cdr3_aa: CASSEGTGPRTEAFF; cdr3_nt: TGTGCCAGCAGTGAAGGTACGGGCCCGAGGACTGAAGCTTTCTTT
clone_size: .; d_call: TRBD2; v_call: TRBV9; j_call: TRBJ2-3; cdr3_length: 16; cdr3_aa: CASSPPLAASTDTQYF; cdr3_nt: TGTGCCAGCAGCCCTCCCCTAGCGGCTAGCACAGATACGCAGTATTTT
clone_size: .; d_call: .; v_call: TRBV15; j_call: TRBJ2-1; cdr3_length: 15; cdr3_aa: CATSRERNSYNEQFF; cdr3_nt: TGTGCCACCAGCAGGGAGAGGAACTCCTACAATGAGCAGTTCTTC
clone_size: many; d_call: .; v_call: TRBV7-9; j_call: TRBJ1-1; cdr3_length: 14; cdr3_aa: CASSSGSGDTEAFF; cdr3_nt: TGTGCCAGCAGCTCGGGTTCTGGGGACACTGAAGCTTTCTTT
clone_size: many; d_call: .; v_call: TRBV18; j_call: TRBJ1-6; cdr3_length: 15; cdr3_aa: CASSPAAKADSPLHF; cdr3_nt: TGTGCCAGCTCACCAGCCGCGAAGGCAGATTCACCCCTCCACTTT
clone_size: many; d_call: TRBD2; v_call: TRBV7-9; j_call: TRBJ2-3; cdr3_length: 18; cdr3_aa: CASSPTSGSTKGRDTQYF; cdr3_nt: TGTGCCAGCAGCCCGACTAGCGGATCCACTAAGGGGCGAGATACGCAGTATTTT
clone_size: .; d_call: .; v_call: TRBV20-1; j_call: TRBJ1-6; cdr3_length: 12; cdr3_aa: CSAREGSSPLHF; cdr3_nt: TGCAGTGCTAGAGAGGGCAGTTCACCCCTCCACTTT
clone_size: .; d_call: .; v_call: TRBV6-1; j_call: TRBJ1-6; cdr3_length: 12; cdr3_aa: CASSEPNSPLHF; cdr3_nt: TGTGCCAGCAGTGAACCTAATTCACCCCTCCACTTT
clone_size: many; d_call: .; v_call: TRBV20-1; j_call: TRBJ2-5; cdr3_length: 13; cdr3_aa: CSAREAAMVTQYF; cdr3_nt: TGCAGTGCTCGAGAGGCTGCTATGGTGACCCAGTACTTC
clone_size: few; d_call: .; v_call: TRBV5-1; j_call: TRBJ2-5; cdr3_length: 14; cdr3_aa: CASSLWEFGETQYF; cdr3_nt: TGCGCCAGCAGCTTATGGGAATTTGGAGAGACCCAGTACTTC
clone_size: few; d_call: .; v_call: TRBV3-1; j_call: TRBJ1-6; cdr3_length: 14; cdr3_aa: CASSQGVHNSPLHF; cdr3_nt: TGTGCCAGCAGCCAGGGAGTGCATAATTCACCCCTCCACTTT
clone_size: many; d_call: TRBD2; v_call: TRBV10-3; j_call: TRBJ2-5; cdr3_length: 15; cdr3_aa: CAISGTSGDQETQYF; cdr3_nt: TGTGCCATCAGTGGGACTAGCGGGGACCAAGAGACCCAGTACTTC
clone_size: many; d_call: .; v_call: TRBV10-3; j_call: TRBJ1-1; cdr3_length: 15; cdr3_aa: CAISLGEGGNTEAFF; cdr3_nt: TGTGCCATCAGTCTCGGGGAAGGGGGGAACACTGAAGCTTTCTTT
clone_size: many; d_call: TRBD1; v_call: TRBV5-1; j_call: TRBJ1-1; cdr3_length: 16; cdr3_aa: CASSFGTGEGGTEAFF; cdr3_nt: TGCGCCAGCAGCTTCGGGACAGGGGAAGGGGGAACTGAAGCTTTCTTT
clone_size: .; d_call: .; v_call: TRBV11-3; j_call: TRBJ1-2; cdr3_length: 15; cdr3_aa: CASSLDRGTDYGYTF; cdr3_nt: TGTGCCAGCAGCTTAGATCGGGGCACGGACTATGGCTACACCTTC
clone_size: few; d_call: .; v_call: TRBV7-9; j_call: TRBJ1-1; cdr3_length: 14; cdr3_aa: CASTLGGARTEAFF; cdr3_nt: TGTGCCAGCACCCTGGGGGGGGCCCGCACTGAAGCTTTCTTT
clone_size: few; d_call: .; v_call: TRBV3-1; j_call: TRBJ1-3; cdr3_length: 19; cdr3_aa: CASGQEFAWTQDSGNTIYF; cdr3_nt: TGTGCCAGCGGCCAAGAATTCGCGTGGACCCAGGACTCTGGAAACACCATATATTTT
clone_size: many; d_call: TRBD2; v_call: TRBV5-1; j_call: TRBJ2-1; cdr3_length: 16; cdr3_aa: CASSPFRDYSYNEQFF; cdr3_nt: TGCGCCAGCAGCCCCTTCCGGGACTACTCCTACAATGAGCAGTTCTTC
clone_size: .; d_call: .; v_call: TRBV6-1; j_call: TRBJ2-5; cdr3_length: 14; cdr3_aa: CASSFRRRVETQYF; cdr3_nt: TGTGCCAGCAGCTTCCGCCGGCGGGTGGAGACCCAGTACTTC
clone_size: many; d_call: .; v_call: TRBV5-1; j_call: TRBJ2-1; cdr3_length: 13; cdr3_aa: CASSLNLYNEQFF; cdr3_nt: TGCGCCAGCAGCTTGAACCTGTACAATGAGCAGTTCTTC
clone_size: .; d_call: .; v_call: TRBV12-3/TRBV12-4; j_call: TRBJ1-3; cdr3_length: 18; cdr3_aa: CASSLRGIGGRPGNTIYF; cdr3_nt: TGTGCCAGCAGTTTAAGGGGGATCGGCGGCCGACCTGGAAACACCATATATTTT
clone_size: many; d_call: TRBD2; v_call: TRBV9; j_call: TRBJ2-1; cdr3_length: 16; cdr3_aa: CASSASLAVSYNEQFF; cdr3_nt: TGTGCCAGCAGCGCCTCACTAGCGGTGTCCTACAATGAGCAGTTCTTC
clone_size: many; d_call: .; v_call: TRBV11-2; j_call: TRBJ2-7; cdr3_length: 12; cdr3_aa: CASSQTEYEQYF; cdr3_nt: TGTGCCAGCAGCCAGACAGAGTACGAGCAGTACTTC
clone_size: .; d_call: .; v_call: TRBV15; j_call: TRBJ2-7; cdr3_length: 12; cdr3_aa: CATSKDENEQYF; cdr3_nt: TGTGCCACCAGCAAGGACGAGAACGAGCAGTACTTC
clone_size: few; d_call: TRBD1; v_call: TRBV27; j_call: TRBJ2-6; cdr3_length: 19; cdr3_aa: CASSSYPGTGVVGANVLTF; cdr3_nt: TGTGCCAGCAGTTCGTACCCCGGGACAGGGGTTGTCGGGGCCAACGTCCTGACTTTC
clone_size: few; d_call: .; v_call: TRBV9; j_call: TRBJ2-5; cdr3_length: 14; cdr3_aa: CASSPRGYQETQYF; cdr3_nt: TGTGCCAGCAGCCCCCGGGGGTACCAAGAGACCCAGTACTTC
clone_size: many; d_call: .; v_call: TRBV11-2; j_call: TRBJ1-1; cdr3_length: 12; cdr3_aa: CASSSQRTEAFF; cdr3_nt: TGTGCCAGCAGCTCCCAGCGCACTGAAGCTTTCTTT
clone_size: few; d_call: TRBD1; v_call: TRBV5-8; j_call: TRBJ2-3; cdr3_length: 18; cdr3_aa: CASSPPGTAVEGTDTQYF; cdr3_nt: TGTGCCAGCAGCCCGCCCGGGACAGCGGTGGAGGGCACAGATACGCAGTATTTT
clone_size: many; d_call: .; v_call: TRBV7-3; j_call: TRBJ2-1; cdr3_length: 13; cdr3_aa: CASSLNPANEQFF; cdr3_nt: TGTGCCAGCAGCTTAAATCCGGCCAATGAGCAGTTCTTC
clone_size: few; d_call: TRBD1; v_call: TRBV3-1; j_call: TRBJ1-5; cdr3_length: 14; cdr3_aa: CASSQVTGGQPQHF; cdr3_nt: TGTGCCAGCAGCCAAGTCACAGGGGGACAGCCCCAGCATTTT
clone_size: many; d_call: TRBD1; v_call: TRBV11-2; j_call: TRBJ2-1; cdr3_length: 15; cdr3_aa: CASSSLRTGLNEQFF; cdr3_nt: TGTGCCAGCAGTTCCCTCCGGACAGGGTTGAATGAGCAGTTCTTC